This is a list of T cell receptor beta chains from one sample in a study of blood T cells in healthy people across ages. In TCRdb, the 5' RACE reads were re-called with MiXCR into one record per CDR3 protein. This table has around 520,000 distinct CDR3 sequences, about 27% appearing once. The sample also formed part of further work on T cells of mothers and their children.

Sequences were obtained from blood. The receptor source for this set is a boy aged 2-15 years in good health. Each CDR3 is given with its conserved first and last residue. D genes are given only for firm matches. Rows give clone size only sometimes, using once, few, many, or a class for an expanded clone.

V	D	size	J	length	CDR3	DNA
TRBV12-3/TRBV12-4	TRBD1	few	TRBJ1-4	16	CASNVDRGPHNEKLFF	TGTGCCAGCAACGTGGACAGGGGGCCCCATAATGAAAAACTGTTTTTT
TRBV7-2	NA	few	TRBJ2-1	16	CASSGEGVTLYNEQFF	TGTGCCAGCAGCGGAGAGGGTGTGACACTTTACAATGAGCAGTTCTTC
TRBV5-1	NA	few	TRBJ1-5	14	CASSLDGNNQPQHF	TGCGCCAGCAGCTTAGACGGCAACAATCAGCCCCAGCATTTT
TRBV10-3	NA	few	TRBJ1-4	12	CAISESYEKLFF	TGTGCCATCAGTGAGTCCTACGAAAAACTGTTTTTT
TRBV2	TRBD2	few	TRBJ2-2	15	CASKYGASGTGELFF	TGTGCCAGCAAATATGGGGCTAGCGGTACCGGGGAGCTGTTTTTT
TRBV5-1	TRBD2	NA	TRBJ2-3	14	CASSFSGEFDTQYF	TGCGCCAGCAGCTTTAGCGGGGAATTCGATACGCAGTATTTT
TRBV20-1	NA	NA	TRBJ2-5	16	CSARRDRATSQETQYF	TGCAGTGCTAGGAGAGACCGGGCAACGAGCCAAGAGACCCAGTACTTC
TRBV12-3/TRBV12-4	TRBD1	NA	TRBJ1-2	14	CASTKGTANYGYTF	TGTGCCAGCACCAAGGGGACAGCCAACTATGGCTACACCTTC
TRBV7-8	NA	NA	TRBJ1-4	15	CASSSSGTLYEKLFF	TGTGCCAGCAGCTCCAGCGGGACATTATATGAAAAACTGTTTTTT
TRBV7-9	NA	many	TRBJ1-6	14	CASSFTDINSPLHF	TGTGCCAGCAGCTTTACGGATATTAATTCACCCCTCCACTTT
TRBV5-5	NA	NA	TRBJ1-4	14	CASSFGSNYEKLFF	TGTGCCAGCAGCTTTGGCAGTAATTACGAAAAACTGTTTTTT
TRBV7-8	NA	few	TRBJ2-2	16	CASSFRPGGTTGELFF	TGTGCCAGCAGCTTCCGACCCGGCGGGACAACCGGGGAGCTGTTTTTT
TRBV20-1	NA	NA	TRBJ2-1	14	CSASVTGLHNEQFF	TGCAGTGCTAGCGTTACGGGACTTCACAATGAGCAGTTCTTC
TRBV14	NA	NA	TRBJ2-7	16	CASSQAGQGPSYEQYF	TGTGCCAGCAGCCAAGCCGGGCAAGGGCCCTCCTACGAGCAGTACTTC
TRBV15	NA	NA	TRBJ1-1	14	CATSRGRPGTEAFF	TGTGCCACCAGCAGAGGTCGGCCGGGCACTGAAGCTTTCTTT
TRBV2	NA	NA	TRBJ2-5	13	CASSDRRKETQYF	TGTGCCAGCAGTGACCGCAGGAAAGAGACCCAGTACTTC
TRBV2	TRBD1	NA	TRBJ2-5	13	CASRPQGLETQYF	TGTGCCAGCAGGCCACAGGGGCTGGAGACCCAGTACTTC
TRBV18	TRBD1	NA	TRBJ2-1	15	CASSPGTGPYNEQFF	TGTGCCAGCTCACCAGGGACAGGGCCATACAATGAGCAGTTCTTC
TRBV6-6	TRBD2	few	TRBJ2-1	15	CASSGGLADYNEQFF	TGTGCCAGCAGTGGGGGACTAGCGGATTACAATGAGCAGTTCTTC
TRBV9	NA	few	TRBJ2-5	13	CASSVDREETQYF	TGTGCCAGCAGCGTAGACCGAGAAGAGACCCAGTACTTC
TRBV5-1	TRBD1	NA	TRBJ2-7	13	CASSSGQLDEQYF	TGCGCCAGCAGCTCGGGACAGTTGGACGAGCAGTACTTC
TRBV12-3/TRBV12-4	NA	NA	TRBJ2-7	16	CASSLFPGPGSYEQYF	TGTGCCAGCAGTTTATTTCCAGGGCCGGGCTCTTACGAGCAGTACTTC
TRBV14	TRBD2	NA	TRBJ2-2	16	CASSQLARGGVGELFF	TGTGCCAGCAGCCAACTCGCGCGGGGGGGCGTCGGGGAGCTGTTTTTT
TRBV6-5	NA	NA	TRBJ2-1	11	CASSYSSEQFF	TGTGCCAGCAGTTACTCGAGCGAGCAGTTCTTC
TRBV27	NA	few	TRBJ1-3	15	CASSKDTSSGNTIYF	TGTGCCAGCAGTAAAGACACGAGCTCTGGAAACACCATATATTTT
TRBV15	TRBD2	NA	TRBJ2-3	15	CATKNSGRAVNTQYF	TGTGCCACCAAGAATAGCGGGAGGGCTGTAAATACGCAGTATTTT
TRBV7-9	NA	few	TRBJ1-4	16	CASSWGTPTTNEKLFF	TGTGCCAGCAGCTGGGGGACTCCAACAACTAATGAAAAACTGTTTTTT
TRBV4-1	NA	NA	TRBJ2-1	15	CASSLRPLVHNEQFF	TGCGCCAGCAGCTTACGTCCCCTTGTTCACAATGAGCAGTTCTTC
TRBV20-1	TRBD1	NA	TRBJ2-3	14	CSAVQGSSTDTQYF	TGCAGTGCCGTACAGGGGTCCAGCACAGATACGCAGTATTTT
TRBV3-1	NA	few	TRBJ1-1	15	CASSLPGGLNTEAFF	TGTGCCAGCAGCCTCCCGGGGGGACTGAACACTGAAGCTTTCTTT
TRBV27	NA	once	TRBJ2-3	15	CASSIGTSLGDTQYF	TGTGCCAGCAGCATAGGGACCAGCCTGGGGGATACGCAGTATTTT
TRBV12-3/TRBV12-4	NA	NA	TRBJ2-1	16	CASSDPGARRSNEQFF	TGTGCCAGCAGTGATCCAGGAGCGCGGAGGTCCAATGAGCAGTTCTTC
TRBV7-8	TRBD2	NA	TRBJ2-5	17	CTSSFQNLAGATKTQYF	TGTACCAGCAGCTTCCAAAATCTAGCGGGAGCGACCAAGACCCAGTACTTC
TRBV29-1	TRBD2	NA	TRBJ2-1	13	CSVAGGPWNEQFF	TGCAGCGTTGCGGGGGGGCCCTGGAATGAGCAGTTCTTC
TRBV24-1	NA	few	TRBJ2-7	16	CATSAARRGRTYEQYF	TGTGCCACCAGTGCCGCACGGAGGGGTAGGACCTACGAGCAGTACTTC
TRBV29-1	NA	few	TRBJ2-7	14	CSVLGHPVSYEQYF	TGCAGCGTTCTTGGACACCCTGTTAGCTACGAGCAGTACTTC
TRBV3-1	TRBD2	NA	TRBJ2-7	17	CASSQDGRGVPSYEQYF	TGTGCCAGCAGCCAAGATGGGCGGGGGGTACCCTCCTACGAGCAGTACTTC
TRBV6-5	NA	NA	TRBJ1-1	16	CASSYRTDGPGTEAFF	TGTGCCAGCAGTTACCGGACCGACGGTCCGGGAACTGAAGCTTTCTTT
TRBV4-2	TRBD2	NA	TRBJ2-1	16	CASSQGSGGARDEQFF	TGTGCCAGCAGCCAAGGTAGCGGGGGGGCTCGCGATGAGCAGTTCTTC
TRBV30	NA	NA	TRBJ1-4	14	CAWSVQAGSGKLFF	TGTGCCTGGAGTGTACAGGCAGGCTCAGGAAAACTGTTTTTT
TRBV7-9	TRBD2	few	TRBJ2-7	17	CASSIGLAGISSYEQYF	TGTGCCAGCAGCATCGGACTAGCGGGTATATCCTCCTACGAGCAGTACTTC
TRBV6-4	NA	NA	TRBJ2-2	12	CASSDSGGELFF	TGTGCCAGCAGTGACTCAGGCGGGGAGCTGTTTTTT
TRBV20-1	TRBD2	NA	TRBJ2-3	14	CSAPLRGGVDTQYF	TGCAGTGCTCCCTTACGGGGGGGTGTAGATACGCAGTATTTT
TRBV4-1	TRBD1	NA	TRBJ2-7	14	CTSSPPGQRYEQYF	TGCACCAGCAGCCCTCCGGGACAGAGGTACGAGCAGTACTTC
TRBV14	NA	NA	TRBJ2-3	15	CASSQTSWYTDTQYF	TGTGCCAGCAGCCAAACTAGCTGGTACACAGATACGCAGTATTTT
TRBV7-2	TRBD2	NA	TRBJ2-5	16	CASSLGLAGFQETQYF	TGTGCCAGCAGCTTAGGGCTAGCGGGGTTCCAAGAGACCCAGTACTTC
TRBV20-1	NA	few	TRBJ2-3	16	CSASVAGASSTDTQYF	TGCAGTGCTAGTGTCGCGGGGGCGTCTAGCACAGATACGCAGTATTTT
TRBV4-3	TRBD2	many	TRBJ2-7	14	CASSQEERGSEQYF	TGCGCCAGCAGCCAAGAGGAGCGGGGAAGCGAGCAGTACTTC
TRBV5-1	TRBD2	NA	TRBJ2-5	13	CASSLVIRGEQYF	TGCGCCAGCAGCTTGGTGATTCGGGGGGAGCAGTACTTC
TRBV7-2	TRBD2	NA	TRBJ2-3	15	CASSPPGTSRDTQYF	TGTGCCAGCAGCCCCCCCGGGACTAGCAGAGATACGCAGTATTTT
TRBV7-9	NA	NA	TRBJ2-1	14	CASSLDGGGNEQFF	TGTGCCAGCAGCTTAGATGGTGGCGGGAATGAGCAGTTCTTC
TRBV6-4	NA	many	TRBJ2-6	16	CASSDDGGSGANVLTF	TGTGCCAGCAGTGATGACGGGGGCTCTGGGGCCAACGTCCTGACTTTC
TRBV11-2	TRBD1	few	TRBJ2-5	17	CASSPPLGTALEETQYF	TGTGCCAGCAGCCCGCCTTTAGGGACAGCTCTTGAAGAGACCCAGTACTTC
TRBV9	NA	NA	TRBJ2-1	12	CASSVEGLVQFF	TGTGCCAGCAGCGTAGAGGGATTGGTGCAGTTCTTC
TRBV29-1	TRBD1	few	TRBJ2-5	16	CSDWGPGGASVETQYF	TGCAGCGACTGGGGACCAGGGGGCGCGTCGGTAGAGACCCAGTACTTC
TRBV6-6	NA	few	TRBJ2-3	15	CASSYGQHSTDTQYF	TGTGCCAGCAGTTACGGTCAGCACAGCACAGATACGCAGTATTTT
TRBV5-6	NA	few	TRBJ2-7	13	CASSFNTNNEQYF	TGTGCCAGCAGCTTTAACACTAACAACGAGCAGTACTTC
TRBV14	NA	NA	TRBJ2-7	13	CASSLLDSSEQYF	TGTGCCAGCAGCCTTCTTGACAGTTCCGAGCAGTACTTC
TRBV12-3/TRBV12-4	TRBD2	few	TRBJ2-5	16	CASSPSGSGGRETQYF	TGTGCCAGCAGTCCTAGCGGGAGCGGGGGGAGAGAGACCCAGTACTTC
TRBV20-1	NA	few	TRBJ2-5	15	CSAREVRGAQETQYF	TGCAGTGCTAGAGAGGTCAGGGGGGCTCAAGAGACCCAGTACTTC